Here is one TCR beta chain with its context. This specimen belongs to a study of PD-L1 blockade in urothelial cancer. Study as a whole: Patients' prior chemotherapy regimens numbered 0 to 3. Researchers looked at the blood 3 weeks (second dose) and 6 weeks after treatment began. Across blood samples, T cells had a median count of about 140,000.

The V segment lost 3 bases and the J segment 1 base; nucleotides outside the gene matches: 4. The germline V gene encodes CDR1 MNHEY and CDR2 SMNVEV (reference sequence). The CDR3 has 15 amino acids. Each PCR reaction had synthetic TCR analog templates spiked into it. The method was immunoSEQ multiplex PCR; TCRdb's version includes in-frame clones alone and lacks a portion of them. This table holds more than 30,000 clones, around 86% found once. Sequencing was performed on PBMCs, taken around atezolizumab (anti-PD-L1) treatment. The TCR comes from a middle-aged man with urothelial cancer. The chain links TRBV27 to TRBJ2-7; TRBD1 agrees at 9 bases. For the CDR3, the DNA is TGTGCCAGCAGTTTTGGGACAGGGCAGTCCTACGAGCAGTACTTC. This gives the protein CASSFGTGQSYEQYF.